This T cell receptor beta chain was identified in a study of identical twins. This clonotype was counted between two and nine times. Antigen: not known. Template switching (which added a universal primer site) was used, and cDNA carried unique molecular identifiers. TCRdb passed the 5' RACE reads through MiXCR, listing each CDR3 protein once. Of 250,000 to 300,000 distinct CDR3 sequences listed, around 8% were seen once; the top ten hold approximately 3%. Study conclusions and caveats: High-abundance cord blood beta clonotypes had fewer insertions; memory repertoires showed none. The models systematically underestimated how much out-of-frame TCR alpha was shared in monozygotic twins.

Donors uniformly comprised healthy Caucasians. The germline V gene has CDR1 MNHNY and CDR2 SVGAGI (reference sequence). V lost 10 bases, J lost 3 bases, and 6 bases stayed unmatched. The CDR3 length is 13 residues. This sample also belongs to another study, concerning yellow fever vaccine responses in identical twins.

The sample taken for sequencing was CD8+ T cells sorted from blood. This sequence originates from a woman aged 18-35 years in good health. The chain recombines TRBV6-6 with TRBJ2-7; 10 bases map to TRBD2. This CDR3 is CATLGLAIYEQYF. The CDR3 coding sequence is TGTGCCACTCTGGGACTAGCGATCTACGAGCAGTACTTC.